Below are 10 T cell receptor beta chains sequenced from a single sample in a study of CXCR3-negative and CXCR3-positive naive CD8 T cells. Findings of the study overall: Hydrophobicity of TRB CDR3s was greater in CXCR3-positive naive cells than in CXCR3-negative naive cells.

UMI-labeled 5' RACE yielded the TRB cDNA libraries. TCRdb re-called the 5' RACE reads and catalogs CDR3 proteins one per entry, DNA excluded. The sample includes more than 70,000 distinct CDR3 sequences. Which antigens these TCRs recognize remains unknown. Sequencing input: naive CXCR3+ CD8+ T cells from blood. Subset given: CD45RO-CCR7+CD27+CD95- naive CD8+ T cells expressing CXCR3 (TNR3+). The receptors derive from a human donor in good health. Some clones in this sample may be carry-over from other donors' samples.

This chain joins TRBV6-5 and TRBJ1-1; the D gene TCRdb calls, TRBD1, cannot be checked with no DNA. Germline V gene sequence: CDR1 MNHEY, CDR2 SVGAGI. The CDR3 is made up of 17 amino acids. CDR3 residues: CASSWIPGSGMDTEAFF.

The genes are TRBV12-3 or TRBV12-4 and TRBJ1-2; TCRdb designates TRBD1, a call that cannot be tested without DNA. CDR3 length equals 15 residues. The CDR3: CASSAGTIPNYGYTF.

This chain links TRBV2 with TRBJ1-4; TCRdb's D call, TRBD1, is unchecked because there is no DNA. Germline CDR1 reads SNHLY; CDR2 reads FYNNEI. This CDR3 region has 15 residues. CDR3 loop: CASSTPWAGDEKLFF.

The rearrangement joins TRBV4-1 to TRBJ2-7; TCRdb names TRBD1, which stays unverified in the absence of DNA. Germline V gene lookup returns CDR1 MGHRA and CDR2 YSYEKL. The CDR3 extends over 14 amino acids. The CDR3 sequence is CASSQGSGGYEQYF.

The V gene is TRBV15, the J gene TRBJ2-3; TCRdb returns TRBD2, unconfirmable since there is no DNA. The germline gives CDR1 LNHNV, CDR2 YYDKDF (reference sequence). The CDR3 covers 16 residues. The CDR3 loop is CATSARGPESTDTQYF.

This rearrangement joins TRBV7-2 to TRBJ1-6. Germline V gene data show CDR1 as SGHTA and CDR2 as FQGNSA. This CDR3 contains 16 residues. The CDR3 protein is CASSLGGSRYNSPLHF.

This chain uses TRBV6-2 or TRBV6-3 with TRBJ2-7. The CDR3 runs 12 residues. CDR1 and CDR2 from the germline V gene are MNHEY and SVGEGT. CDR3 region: CASSYLEYEQYF.

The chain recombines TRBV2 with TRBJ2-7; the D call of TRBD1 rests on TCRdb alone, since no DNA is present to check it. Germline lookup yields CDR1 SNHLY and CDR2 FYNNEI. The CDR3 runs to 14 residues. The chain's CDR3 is CASSPSGQVNEQYF.

The CDR3 sequence is CASSEPDRGPLYNEQFF. This chain uses TRBV25-1 with TRBJ2-1; without DNA, the TCRdb call of TRBD2 cannot be checked. CDR1 and CDR2 (germline): MGHDK, SYGVNS. The CDR3 contains 17 residues. The full variable domain, completed using reference TRBV25-1 and TRBJ2-1, is EADIYQTPRYLVIGTGKKITLECSQTMGHDKMYWYQQDPGMELHLIHYSYGVNSTEKGDLSSESTVSRIRTEHFPLTLESARPSHTSQYLCASSEPDRGPLYNEQFFGPGTRLTVL.

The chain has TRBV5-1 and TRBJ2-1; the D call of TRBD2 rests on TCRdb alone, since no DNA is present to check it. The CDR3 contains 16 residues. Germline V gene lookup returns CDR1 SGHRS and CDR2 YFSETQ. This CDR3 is CASSLVGPGYMDEQFF.